This TCR beta chain is drawn from a study of blood T cell repertoires in COVID-19. Looking at the study overall: In each case, the material was cDNA or gDNA derived from T cells, B-cell-depleted T cells, or PBMCs.

Assay used: immunoSEQ multiplex PCR; TCRdb lists only in-frame clones, some missing. The table shows about 82,000 clones, with around 83% occurring only once. The CDR3 runs to 15 residues. The germline V gene has CDR1 SGHRS and CDR2 YFSETQ. The trim removed 4 bases at V and 0 bases at J, leaving 2 bases unmatched. The sequenced material came from peripheral blood. V usage is TRBV5-1 and J usage is TRBJ2-2; 8 positions match TRBD1. This sequence was found in a woman in her fifties or sixties with acute or convalescent COVID-19. The CDR3: CASSPTGANTGELFF. The CDR3 DNA is TGCGCCAGCAGCCCGACAGGGGCGAACACCGGGGAGCTGTTTTTT.